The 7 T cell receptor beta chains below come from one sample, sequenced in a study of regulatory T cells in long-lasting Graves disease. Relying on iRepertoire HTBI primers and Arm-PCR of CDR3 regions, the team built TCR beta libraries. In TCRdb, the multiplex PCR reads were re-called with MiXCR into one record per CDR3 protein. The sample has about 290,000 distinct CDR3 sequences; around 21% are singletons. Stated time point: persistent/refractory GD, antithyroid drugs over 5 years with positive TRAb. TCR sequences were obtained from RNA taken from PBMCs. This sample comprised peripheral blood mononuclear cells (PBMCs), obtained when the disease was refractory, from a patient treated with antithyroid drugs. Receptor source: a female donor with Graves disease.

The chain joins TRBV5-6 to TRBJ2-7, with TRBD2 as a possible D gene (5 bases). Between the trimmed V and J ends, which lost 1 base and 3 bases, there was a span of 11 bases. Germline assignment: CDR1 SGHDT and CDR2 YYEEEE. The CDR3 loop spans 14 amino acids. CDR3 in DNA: TGTGCCAGCAGCTTGACGGGGTGGTACTACGAGCAGTACTTC. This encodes CASSLTGWYYEQYF.

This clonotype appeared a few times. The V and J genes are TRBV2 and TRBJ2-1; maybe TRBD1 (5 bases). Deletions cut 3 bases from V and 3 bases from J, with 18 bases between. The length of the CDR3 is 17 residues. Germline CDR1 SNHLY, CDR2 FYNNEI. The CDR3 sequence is CASSESPIGQGYNEQFF. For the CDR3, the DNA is TGTGCCAGCAGTGAGTCCCCCATTGGGCAGGGCTACAATGAGCAGTTCTTC. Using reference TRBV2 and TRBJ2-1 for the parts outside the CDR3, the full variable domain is EPEVTQTPSHQVTQMGQEVILRCVPISNHLYFYWYRQILGQKVEFLVSFYNNEISEKSEIFDDQFSVERPDGSNFTLKIRSTKLEDSAMYFCASSESPIGQGYNEQFFGPGTRLTVL.

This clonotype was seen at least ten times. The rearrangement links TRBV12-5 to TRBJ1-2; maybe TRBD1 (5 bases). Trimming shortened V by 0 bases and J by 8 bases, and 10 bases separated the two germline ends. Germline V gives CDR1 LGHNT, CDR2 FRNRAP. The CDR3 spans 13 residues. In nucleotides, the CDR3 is TGTGCTAGTGGTTTGGTACCGGGGGACGGCTACACCTTC. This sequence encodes CASGLVPGDGYTF.

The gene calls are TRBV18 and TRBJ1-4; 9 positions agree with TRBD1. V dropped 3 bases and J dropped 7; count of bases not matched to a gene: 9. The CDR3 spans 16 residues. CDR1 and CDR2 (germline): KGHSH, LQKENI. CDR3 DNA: TGTGCCAGCTCACCGTACGGACAGGGGAGAGGTGAAAAACTGTTTTTT. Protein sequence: CASSPYGQGRGEKLFF.

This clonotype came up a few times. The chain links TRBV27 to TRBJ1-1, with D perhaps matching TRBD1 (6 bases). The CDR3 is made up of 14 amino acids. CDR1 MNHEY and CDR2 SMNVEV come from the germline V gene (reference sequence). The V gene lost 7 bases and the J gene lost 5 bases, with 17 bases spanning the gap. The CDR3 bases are TGTGCCAGCATGAGCGGGGGGGCTAGGACTGAAGCTTTCTTT. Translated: CASMSGGARTEAFF.

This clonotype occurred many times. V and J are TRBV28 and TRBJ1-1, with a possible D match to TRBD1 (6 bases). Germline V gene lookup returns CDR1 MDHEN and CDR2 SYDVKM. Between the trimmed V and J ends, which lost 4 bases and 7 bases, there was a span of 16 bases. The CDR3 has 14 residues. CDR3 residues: CASSYLRRGGEAFF. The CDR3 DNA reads TGTGCCAGCAGTTATCTACGGAGGGGGGGTGAAGCTTTCTTT.

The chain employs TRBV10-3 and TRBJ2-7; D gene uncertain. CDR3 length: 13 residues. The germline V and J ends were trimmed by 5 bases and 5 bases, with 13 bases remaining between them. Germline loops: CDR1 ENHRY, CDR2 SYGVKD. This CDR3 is CAISPSGYDEQYF. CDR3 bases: TGTGCCATCAGTCCGTCGGGTTACGACGAGCAGTACTTC.